This T cell receptor (beta chain) was found in a study of blood T cells in healthy people across ages. For the second PCR, which ran for about 6 to 11 cycles, a sample-barcoded 5' primer and a J-beta primer mix were used. The authors tagged each cDNA molecule using a template-switch adaptor with 12 random nucleotides. In TCRdb, the 5' RACE reads were re-called with MiXCR into one record per CDR3 protein. Of about 1.7 million distinct CDR3 sequences listed, approximately 30% are singletons. Staff drew around 10 milliliters of peripheral blood from each donor. Extraction of total RNA produced a minimum of 5 micrograms from each sample. This clonotype came up many times. The CDR3 consists of 18 residues. V gave up 3 bases and J gave up 4 bases; unmatched junction bases: 16. CDR1 WSHSY and CDR2 SAAADI come from the germline V gene.

V usage is TRBV10-2 and J usage is TRBJ1-2; 8 bases match TRBD1. The source of this sequence is a woman in her twenties or thirties in good health. The sample taken for sequencing was blood. CDR3 nucleotides: TGCGCCAGCAGTGATCCGGGACAGGCCAATACGCTTTTCTATGGCTACACCTTC. It translates to CASSDPGQANTLFYGYTF.